This TCR beta chain was sequenced during a study of cytomegalovirus exposure and HLA in healthy donors (dated by TCRdb to 2016 to 2017). In terms of the full investigation: In an earlier analysis of 587 of the donors, less than 350 Gb of sequence data and approximately 120 million unique TCR beta sequences from about 179 million T cells were reported. The study aimed to test whether signatures of past pathogen exposure could be identified by cataloging public T cell receptors. Because of strong linkage in the cohort, roughly five DR-DQ haplotypes were treated as single units for association and clustering. Approximately 300 gigabases of sequencing data and approximately 91 million unique TCR sequences made up an early release that covered some 640 HLA-typed donors. Across 398 genotyped donors of the cohort, an average of roughly 200,000 unique TCR beta nucleotide sequences per donor were sequenced, and roughly 20% of those sequences were non-productive. Alongside the repertoire data, information on donor age, sex, ethnicity and CMV serostatus was compiled. HLA typing covered class I and class II loci at four-digit resolution. In a later genetic analysis, genome-wide SNP genotypes for about 60% of the 666 donors were used, and that subset was treated as a discovery cohort. An earlier analysis of some 500 of the donors applied high-throughput TCR beta sequencing to assess whether each TCR beta V gene segment acted as functional or pseudogenic. To study patterns of TCR occurrence, a later analysis re-analyzed previously published TCR beta repertoires from several hundred donors and added high-resolution HLA genotyping. Besides the first cohort of around 670 subjects, a separate validation cohort made up of some 110 different subjects was used. Typing coverage varied by locus: about 620-630 donors for A, B, C, DRB1 and DQB1; approximately 560 for DQA1; approximately 570 for DPA1; roughly 450 for DPB1. Every discovery cohort repertoire had been produced on one sequencing platform. To predict cytomegalovirus infection status, the study combined high-throughput TCR immunosequencing, statistical association of individual TCRs with disease status, and machine learning. The genetic ancestry cluster associated with self-reported Caucasian donors included roughly four fifths of the roughly 390 genotyped donors. Using immunosequencing, the study profiled T cell repertoires from around 680 subjects and related those repertoires to cytomegalovirus serostatus. Rather than drawing on any new phenotypic data, the later analysis identified candidate immune exposures from TCR beta sequences and the way those sequences occurred across donors. Summary of the overall study and its limitations: In a later analysis, several top co-occurrence clusters were reported to appear linked to parvovirus B19, influenza, CMV and Epstein-Barr virus. A later genetic analysis associated a missense DCLRE1C variant with V-gene and J-gene trimming of TCR beta chains, and an independent cohort replicated the association. An earlier analysis of several hundred of the donors showed that most TCR beta V segments appeared in productive rearrangements either about 87% or about 30% of the time, which broadly matched IMGT annotations. Immune exposure information for the cohort was limited to CMV serostatus. The 87-base-pair reads could not distinguish some IMGT-functional V segments, including TRBV6-2 and TRBV6-3, so those segments were excluded. Over 15 rarely observed V segments, including chromosome 9 orphons, were excluded from the earlier analysis of about 610 of the donors because counts were too low. A further reported finding was that TCR beta sequences accurately predicted the HLA-A and HLA-B alleles for most subjects in the first cohort. This cohort had only TCR beta chains sequenced, and the lack of alpha or paired-chain data limited which features could be detected. In the study, some 160 TCR beta chains were listed as associated with cytomegalovirus. A cluster of highly shared sequence variants was judged likely to be a technical artifact of the sequencing pipeline. Because HLA typing was missing for some donors at each locus, association tests included only the typed subset. The presence/absence analyses assumed that sequencing depth was roughly uniform across donors, and that assumption may not be true. When HLA alleles, especially DR and DQ, strongly co-occurred, TCR associations were difficult to assign to individual alleles. Specific HLA alleles were associated with 16,951 TCR beta sequences at a false discovery rate of 0.05 in a later analysis. In a later analysis, most CMV-associated TCR beta chains were found to appear HLA-restricted, with HLA associations seemingly driven largely by CMV exposure. In a later analysis, the rate of TCR association differed among HLA loci, with DRB1 alleles having the most associated TCRs and HLA-C alleles having the fewest. Three of the identified cytomegalovirus-associated TCR beta chains were confirmed in vitro to be specific for cytomegalovirus antigens. Cytomegalovirus status was reported to be diagnosed by the classifier with high specificity and sensitivity in both the original and validation cohorts. The authors suggested that the approach could potentially be extended to other disease states and immunological phenotypes. In a later genetic analysis, fewer N-insertions in productive TCRs were reported among donors in an Asian-associated ancestry cluster than the approximately 710-donor mean. Most TCR sequences were observed very rarely across donors, whereas some public TCRs were present in many individuals. Linkage disequilibrium might explain the correlated functional status among segregating V segments, but an unknown experimental factor could not be ruled out. Compared with equally common non-associated chains, HLA-associated TCR beta chains in a later analysis were more clonally expanded and had lower generation probabilities.

This clone has only one observation. Its target antigen remains unknown. Base quality data are lacking; no much larger clone is found one base away. Receptors were amplified or captured by the immunoSEQ multiplex PCR assay. The multiplex PCR relied on a mix of 60 forward primers for TCR Vbeta segments and 13 reverse primers for TCR Jbeta segments. A multiplex PCR assay on genomic DNA amplified the CDR3 region of rearranged TCR beta genes. Amplified TCR beta libraries were sequenced as 87-base-pair reads on the Illumina HiSeq System. Per the authors' processing: A later analysis counted about 80 million unique TCR beta chains across the 700 or so repertoires, and some 11 million of these chains were shared by at least two donors. A nearest-neighbor algorithm error-corrected the raw reads and collapsed the reads into unique sequences, merging closely related sequences to remove PCR and sequencing errors. Alignment of CDR3 sequences to IMGT reference sequences was used to assign V, D and J gene segments. Each retained sequence needed at least a six-nucleotide match to both a V gene segment and a J gene segment. Rearrangements were classified as productive when the CDR3 lacked stop codons and remained in frame with V and J, and all other rearrangements were classified as non-productive. CDR3 was defined according to IMGT convention as the region running from the second conserved V-encoded cysteine to the conserved J-encoded phenylalanine. The earlier analysis of 500 to 600 of the donors excluded sequences that lacked an unambiguous match to a single V gene segment. In an earlier analysis of approximately 590 of the donors, V segments were called functional above 56.7% productive rearrangements and were called segregating when the between-donor standard deviation exceeded 5%. A statistical classification framework was built for diagnosing cytomegalovirus status from the catalog of TCR beta chain sequences. In a later analysis, V and J genes were assigned by comparing TCR nucleotide sequences against IMGT/GENE-DB human TR gene sequences. A later analysis assigned CDR3 sequences and most-parsimonious VDJ recombination scenarios with the TCRdist pipeline. In a later analysis, each TCR beta chain was defined by its CDR3 amino acid sequence together with its V-gene family, and reads without a unique V-gene family were excluded. In a later analysis, 450 to 600 highly shared, low-generation-probability nucleotide sequences were removed to address suspected cross-contamination and a sequencing artifact. In a later analysis, a clonal expansion index for each public chain was calculated from normalized within-repertoire ranks of inferred template counts. In a later analysis, generation probabilities were computed using a VDJ recombination model fitted to out-of-frame rearrangements, and the results were checked against IGoR. In a later analysis, TCR-TCR, TCR-HLA and TCR-CMV co-occurrence was scored with hypergeometric tests, and a repertoire-size bias correction was applied to TCR pairs. False discovery rates were estimated in a later analysis by permuting HLA or CMV assignments 20 times. In a later analysis, co-occurring TCRs were grouped with DBSCAN, and TCRdist sequence similarity was added when clustering was performed within HLA-allele-positive subsets. Repertoires with fewer than 30,000 or more than 120,000 public chains, plus five repertoires with anomalous nucleotide sharing, were excluded from co-occurrence clustering. The table was pulled from immuneACCESS by TCRdb, which kept in-frame rearrangements only. Such tables lose some clones; where checked, under half of the loss comes from unresolved V genes, and the rest has no known cause. V and J calls and clone size are given by that table; D and trimming were obtained from the DNA. The sample has over 150,000 clones on record, about 77% of them singletons. The ten largest clones take up roughly 7% of the sample.

In total, roughly 670 healthy bone marrow donors made up the cohort. At the time of sampling, every cohort member was nominally healthy, though immune exposures that went unrecorded were likely present. The donor was CMV seropositive and belonged to the group of 250 to 300 seropositive cohort members. Each donor provided a peripheral blood sample, and peripheral blood mononuclear cells were used for TCR beta sequencing. The Qiagen DNeasy Blood Extraction Kit was used to extract genomic DNA from the blood cell samples. CDR1 is given as SGDLS and CDR2 as YYNGEE, both from the germline V gene. At the junction V is shortened by 2 bases and J by 5 bases; bases outside the gene matches: 5. The CDR3 contains 14 residues, cysteine and phenylalanine counted. Solely the CDR3 DNA is kept, with 42 bases framed from the first base.

Sequencing input: PBMCs. This receptor was identified in a male donor in good health and CMV-seropositive. The sequence links TRBV9 to TRBJ2-5; 8 bases in the middle match TRBD2. The DNA is as follows: TGTGCCAGCAGCGTCCGGGGGGGCGGGGAGACCCAGTACTTC. This translates into CASSVRGGGETQYF. Reference TRBV9 and TRBJ2-5 proteins supply the regions before and after the CDR3; the full variable domain is: DSGVTQTPKHLITATGQRVTLRCSPRSGDLSVYWYQQSLDQGLQFLIQYYNGEERAKGNILERFSAQQFPDLHSELNLSSLELGDSALYFCASSVRGGGETQYFGPGTRLLVL.